The clone carrying this T cell receptor (beta chain) was seen more than once but under ten times. Its antigen is still unknown. PCR amplification relied on 60 Vbeta primers (plus 13 Jbeta primers). Generated by immunoSEQ multiplex PCR, the TCRdb table keeps only in-frame clones and is missing some. The table shows around 200,000 clones, with 82% occurring only once. These data originate in a study of cytomegalovirus exposure and HLA in healthy donors. Study observations and caveats: Available immune exposure information covered CMV serostatus only. Reportedly, a later analysis found an Asian-associated ancestry cluster had fewer N-insertions than the roughly 700-donor mean. Most likely, a cluster of highly shared sequence variants arose as a sequencing artifact. CMV antigen specificity of a few CMV-associated chains was confirmed in vitro.

Germline CDR1 and CDR2: SEHNR and FQNEAQ (reference sequence). This CDR3 spans 15 amino acids. V dropped 5 bases and J dropped 6; count of bases not matched to a gene: 7. Sample: PBMCs. This receptor was identified in a woman aged 40 to 50 in good health and CMV-seronegative. V usage is TRBV7-9 and J usage is TRBJ1-4, with 9 positions matching TRBD1. The CDR3 protein is CASSKHRGQYEKLFF. CDR3 nucleotide sequence: TGTGCCAGCAGCAAGCACAGGGGGCAGTATGAAAAACTGTTTTTT.